Given below is one TCR beta chain in context. This record belongs to a study of PD-1 blockade in mismatch repair-deficient tumors. J was trimmed by 4 bases and V by 6 bases; bases with no gene match: 14. The germline V gene has CDR1 SEHNR and CDR2 FQNEAQ (reference sequence). This CDR3 is built from 16 residues. Profiled with immunoSEQ multiplex PCR; TCRdb holds only in-frame clones, not every one. The sample has about 120,000 clones, 60% to 85% seen once. This chain connects TRBV7-9 to TRBJ2-5; the match to TRBD2 covers 7 bases. The receptor's source is an adult with mismatch repair-deficient cancer. The sequencing used peripheral blood, collected 60 weeks after starting pembrolizumab. The CDR3 DNA reads as TGTGCCAGCAGTCCTATACGCGGAGGCGGGAGAGAGACCCAGTACTTC. As protein: CASSPIRGGGRETQYF.